This TCR beta chain stems from a study of CD8+ T cells in alopecia areata. Overall study context: The drug, oral tofacitinib, was given to treated patients at 5 to 10 mg twice daily. The protocol delivered tofacitinib for 6 to 18 months, then withdrew it for 6 months.

The investigators collected lesional scalp punch biopsies and peripheral blood from alopecia areata patients. Only one count was recorded for this clone. Its target is not known. Other nucleotide sequences in the sample specify the same CDR3. General study points: Greater clonality was observed in lesional scalp samples, especially alopecia totalis/universalis, versus normal scalp.

Trimming stripped 1 base from V and 1 base from J, with 5 bases between. Per germline, CDR1 SEHNR and CDR2 FQNEAQ (reference sequence). The CDR3 runs 13 residues. RNA was isolated and reverse transcribed to cDNA, the sequencing template. Sequencing used immunoSEQ multiplex PCR; TCRdb keeps in-frame clones, though not all of them. Of 45,000 to 60,000 clones listed, around 96% are singletons. Source: CD8+ T cells sorted from blood, taken at week 0. V and J are TRBV7-9 and TRBJ2-7, with unresolved D. The TCR comes from a human donor with alopecia areata. CDR3 sequence reads: CASSLGPSYEQYF. CDR3 DNA sequence: TGTGCCAGCAGCTTAGGACCTTCCTACGAGCAGTACTTC.